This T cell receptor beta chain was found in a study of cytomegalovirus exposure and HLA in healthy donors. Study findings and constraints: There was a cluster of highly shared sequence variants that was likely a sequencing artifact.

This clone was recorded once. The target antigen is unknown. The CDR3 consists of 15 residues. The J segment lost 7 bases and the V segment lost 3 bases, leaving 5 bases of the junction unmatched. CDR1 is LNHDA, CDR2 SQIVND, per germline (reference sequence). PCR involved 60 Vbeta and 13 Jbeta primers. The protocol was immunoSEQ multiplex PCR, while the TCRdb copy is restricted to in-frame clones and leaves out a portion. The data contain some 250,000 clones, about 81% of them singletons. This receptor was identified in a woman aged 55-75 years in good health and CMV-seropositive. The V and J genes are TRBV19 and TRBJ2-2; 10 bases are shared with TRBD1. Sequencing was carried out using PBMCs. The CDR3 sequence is CASSMGQGYGGELFF. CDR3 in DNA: TGTGCCAGTAGTATGGGACAGGGGTATGGCGGGGAGCTGTTTTTT.